This T cell receptor (beta chain) derives from a study of cytomegalovirus exposure and HLA in healthy donors (dated by TCRdb to 2015 to 2018). Regarding the complete study: According to a later analysis, the 120 validation repertoires were produced on the same platform as the 600 to 850 repertoires of the first cohort. The study aimed to test whether cataloging public T cell receptors could reveal signatures of past pathogen exposure. Along with the approximately 700-subject first cohort, a separate validation cohort of about 110 different subjects was used. The study combined high-throughput TCR immunosequencing, statistical association of individual TCRs with disease status, and machine learning to predict cytomegalovirus infection status.

Paper-wide results and their limitations: The authors suggested that the approach could potentially be extended to other disease states and immunological phenotypes. Most TCR sequences were observed very rarely across donors, whereas some public TCRs were present in many individuals. Of the cluster scores, approximately 95% were above 0 in a later analysis, which found that TCRs clustered in the first cohort also tended to co-occur in the approximately 120 validation repertoires. All 120 or so repertoires were used to score co-occurrence in the validation cohort in a later analysis, because that analysis had no HLA typing for the cohort. A few of the identified cytomegalovirus-associated TCR beta chains were confirmed in vitro to be specific for cytomegalovirus antigens. In the study, 150 to 200 TCR beta chains were listed as associated with cytomegalovirus. In both the original and validation cohorts, the classifier was reported to diagnose cytomegalovirus status with high specificity and sensitivity.

Library prep was done by the immunoSEQ multiplex PCR assay. Under the source paper's analysis protocol: A statistical classification framework was built to diagnose cytomegalovirus status from the catalog of TCR beta chain sequences. TCRdb provides this immuneACCESS table in a form limited to in-frame rearrangements. Some clones are lacking; in checked studies, under half of them reflect an unresolved V gene, and why the rest are absent is not known. V, J and clone size were drawn from that table, and D and trimming were deduced from the DNA. Within this sample are roughly 60,000 clones, with about 95% of them counted one time only. Less than 7% of the sample lies in the top ten. The germline V gene specifies LGHNA as CDR1 and YNFKEQ as CDR2. The junction shows trimming of 4 bases on V and 6 bases on J, plus 16 bases between the germline ends. Taken from cysteine to phenylalanine, the CDR3 has 15 residues. The CDR3 DNA has 45 bases and is translated from base 1.

Points on this clone: Its antigen remains undetermined. Base quality data are lacking; no much larger clone is found one base away.

The donors were included in the validation cohort of approximately 130 subjects, a group kept apart from the roughly 680-subject first cohort. The receptor was isolated from a woman aged 18-29 years in good health and CMV-seropositive. Sequences were obtained from PBMCs. Rearrangement joined TRBV4-2 to TRBJ1-5; no D gene can be assigned with confidence. The CDR3 corresponds to CASSPNEAYGQPQHF. The base sequence is TGTGCCAGCAGCCCCAATGAAGCTTACGGTCAGCCCCAGCATTTT.